The following is a T cell receptor beta chain sequence with its context. The antigen is unknown. Naive CD8 isolation took CD45RO-negative cells positively selected for CCR7 and excluded terminally differentiated effector memory CD45RA+ cells. For sorted subsets, approximately 200 ng DNA per replicate equaled tens of thousands of T cell genomes. The data were produced by immunoSEQ multiplex PCR, yet TCRdb's version contains in-frame clones alone and is incomplete. The data contain over 2 million clones, over 85% of them seen just once; the ten biggest clones take up more than 0.95%. This specimen belongs to a study of shared clonotypes between healthy human individuals. General observations from the study: Sampling covered nothing but blood. Tissue TCR repertoires likely differ from those found in blood. Generation probabilities were higher for clonotypes shared across all four sorted-subset donors than for unshared ones.

Trimming stripped 3 bases from V and 4 bases from J, with 6 bases between. CDR1 is GTSNPN and CDR2 is SVGIG in the germline V gene (reference sequence). The CDR3 length is 12 residues. The material sequenced was naive CD8+ T cells sorted from blood. This TCR was sampled from a man aged 18 to 29 in good health. The J gene is TRBJ2-2, the V gene TRBV30; D remains ambiguous. In DNA form, the CDR3 reads TGTGCCTGGAGGAGAATCACCGGGGAGCTGTTTTTT. Translated: CAWRRITGELFF.